The entry that follows covers one T cell receptor beta chain sequence. Its target is unknown. An end of the junction does not agree with germline; a read error may underlie this. In TCRdb, the 5' RACE reads were re-called with MiXCR into one record per CDR3 protein. Here the sample spans some 54,000 distinct CDR3 sequences, 17% being singletons. Study outcomes and limitations: Tumor memory CD4+ T cell TCR gene usage was found to cluster with blood and lymph node memory CD4+ cells and with lymph node naive CD4+ cells. Greatest tumor Treg TCR overlap was with tumor naive CD4+ cells.

Sequences were obtained from naive CD4+ T cells sorted from blood. Subset in this sample: naive CD4+ T cells, CD4+CD45RA+CD25-. This TCR was sampled from a female donor with breast cancer.

DNA of the CDR3: TGCAGTGCTAGAAAAAGAGGGTATTACACTGTAGCTTTCTTT. Its translation: CSARKRGYYTVAFF. The gene calls are TRBV20-1 and TRBJ1-1; no reliable D call. The CDR3 sequence is 14 residues long. Germline V lookup: CDR1 DFQATT, CDR2 SNEGSKA (reference sequence).